The 30 T cell receptor beta chains given below trace back to one sample, sequenced in a study of OX40 agonist ivuxolimab in advanced cancers. Clones were sequenced by immunoSEQ multiplex PCR, and TCRdb holds only the in-frame ones, with some missing. The sample carries about 75,000 clones, around 90% recorded once. The material sequenced was CD4+ or CD8+ T cells sorted from blood, taken in a trial of the OX40 agonist ivuxolimab. The receptors here all came from an adult with an advanced solid tumor such as melanoma, head and neck, liver or kidney cancer.

The chain combines TRBV19 with TRBJ2-3, with D unclear. This CDR3 contains 15 residues. In germline, CDR1 is LNHDA, CDR2 SQIVND (reference sequence). Trimming took off 4 bases at V and 0 bases at J, with 11 bases between the two ends. The CDR3 spells CASSNTGPSTDTQYF. The CDR3, as DNA: TGTGCCAGTAGTAATACTGGGCCTAGCACAGATACGCAGTATTTT.

J is TRBJ2-6 and V is TRBV18; D gene unclear. This CDR3 contains 12 residues. Germline CDR1 KGHSH, CDR2 LQKENI. The V gene lost 3 bases and the J gene lost 5 bases, with 2 bases spanning the gap. The CDR3 nucleotides are TGTGCCAGCTCACCCAGGGCCAACGTCCTGACTTTC. Translating it yields CASSPRANVLTF.

This clone was detected only a few times. The rearrangement uses TRBV18 and TRBJ2-1, with TRBD2 matching 9 bases. The junction had 4 bases not matched to a gene; V was cut back by 3 bases and J by 4 bases. Germline CDR1 is KGHSH and CDR2 is LQKENI. The CDR3 contains 15 residues. The CDR3 DNA is TGTGCCAGCTCACCGTCGCGGGGGGGATACAATGAGCAGTTCTTC. Amino acid sequence: CASSPSRGGYNEQFF.

The V call is TRBV28, the J call TRBJ2-7; D remains ambiguous. The V gene's germline CDR1 is MDHEN and CDR2 SYDVKM. With 4 bases removed from V and 0 bases from J, the gap between germline ends came to 4 bases. The CDR3 runs to 12 residues. CDR3 protein: CASSSNSYEQYF. CDR3 DNA sequence: TGTGCCAGCAGTTCTAACTCCTACGAGCAGTACTTC.

The chain has TRBV7-2 and TRBJ2-2; possibly TRBD1 for D (6 bases). The CDR3 is 15 residues long. With 4 bases removed from V and 5 bases from J, the gap between germline ends came to 14 bases. CDR1 SGHTA and CDR2 FQGNSA come from the germline V gene. CDR3 residues: CASSSFGTGTGELFF. The CDR3 nucleotides read TGTGCCAGCAGCTCCTTCGGAACAGGGACCGGGGAGCTGTTTTTT.

The chain links TRBV5-6 to TRBJ1-2; no firm D call. Germline V gene lookup returns CDR1 SGHDT and CDR2 YYEEEE. The CDR3 sequence is 14 residues long. With 3 bases removed from V and 1 base from J, the gap between germline ends came to 10 bases. The CDR3 region is CASSSIPVNYGYTF. As DNA, the CDR3 is TGTGCCAGCAGCTCCATCCCGGTTAACTATGGCTACACCTTC.

This clone was seen once. The chain joins TRBV28 to TRBJ1-3, with D hard to call. The V and J ends lost 6 bases and 4 bases respectively, with 16 bases between them. The CDR3 runs to 15 residues. CDR1 is MDHEN and CDR2 is SYDVKM in the germline V gene. The CDR3 is CASSHRTTLGNTIYF. Here the CDR3 DNA reads TGTGCCAGCAGCCACCGGACGACACTAGGAAACACCATATATTTT.

The rearrangement uses TRBV4-3 and TRBJ1-5, with 7 bases identical to TRBD1. Germline V gene data show CDR1 as LGHNA and CDR2 as YSLEER. V shed 0 bases, J shed 2 bases, and the junction held 1 base outside the gene matches. The CDR3 runs 15 residues. This CDR3 is CASSQETGGNQPQHF. CDR3 coding DNA: TGCGCCAGCAGCCAAGAAACAGGGGGCAATCAGCCCCAGCATTTT.

This clone was seen a handful of times. Other DNA sequences in this sample translate to the same CDR3. This chain uses TRBV5-1 with TRBJ2-7; TRBD1 might be the D (5 bases). CDR3 length: 16 residues. The ends were cut back, 0 bases at V and 0 bases at J, with 13 bases in the middle. The germline V gene has CDR1 SGHRS and CDR2 YFSETQ. CDR3 coding DNA: TGCGCCAGCAGCTTGGCCGGGCAGGGCAGCTCCTACGAGCAGTACTTC. Encoded protein: CASSLAGQGSSYEQYF.

Of note for this clone: This sample includes further DNA sequences coding for the same CDR3. The rearrangement links TRBV6-5 to TRBJ1-1; 8 nucleotides align to TRBD1. This CDR3 spans 14 amino acids. CDR1 and CDR2 from the germline V gene are MNHEY and SVGAGI. Trimming took 0 bases from V and 5 from J; bases not matched to a gene: 2. CDR3 in DNA: TGTGCCAGCAGTTACTCCAGGGGGCGGACTGAAGCTTTCTTT. It yields the protein CASSYSRGRTEAFF.

The rearrangement uses TRBV27 and TRBJ1-4, with TRBD1 as a possible D gene (5 bases). Germline V gives CDR1 MNHEY, CDR2 SMNVEV (reference sequence). The CDR3 sequence is 15 residues long. Deletions cut 4 bases from V and 2 bases from J, with 11 bases between. The CDR3 region has the DNA TGTGCCAGCAGTTCCGGGGCAGCTACTAATGAAAAACTGTTTTTT. Its protein product is CASSSGAATNEKLFF.

This clone appeared once. The chain employs TRBV6-6 and TRBJ1-5; D not resolved. V was clipped by 5 bases and J by 0 bases, with 11 bases between them. The CDR3 extends over 15 amino acids. Looked up from germline, CDR1 is MNHNY and CDR2 is SVGAGI (reference sequence). The CDR3 DNA is TGTGCCAGCAGTCCCCCCGGGGATAGCAATCAGCCCCAGCATTTT. It is translated as CASSPPGDSNQPQHF.

CDR3 loop: CASSVLPAGNTIYF. The CDR3 DNA reads as TGTGCCAGCAGCGTCCTACCAGCTGGAAACACCATATATTTT. This chain connects TRBV9 to TRBJ1-3, with D unresolved. The CDR3 contains 14 residues. V gave up 2 bases and J gave up 2 bases, with 8 bases separating them. Germline V gene sequence: CDR1 SGDLS, CDR2 YYNGEE.

In the case of this clone: The sample carries other DNA sequences with the same CDR3. The chain uses TRBV9 and TRBJ2-2; 8 nucleotides line up with TRBD2. Germline V gives CDR1 SGDLS, CDR2 YYNGEE. This CDR3 is built from 15 residues. The V segment lost 0 bases and the J segment 4 bases; nucleotides outside the gene matches: 2. CDR3 protein: CASSVAGGATGELFF. The DNA for the CDR3 is TGTGCCAGCAGCGTAGCGGGGGGGGCCACCGGGGAGCTGTTTTTT.

This CDR3 reads CAWSPTGLAGGLSNEQFF. The CDR3 bases are TGTGCCTGGAGTCCAACGGGACTAGCGGGGGGCCTTAGCAATGAGCAGTTCTTC. The V call is TRBV30, the J call TRBJ2-1; TRBD2 aligns across 15 bases. This CDR3 is built from 18 residues. V was pared by 2 bases and J by 6 bases, with 11 bases of the junction left unmatched. Germline V gene data show CDR1 as GTSNPN and CDR2 as SVGIG (reference sequence).

The chain couples TRBV2 to TRBJ2-7; D not resolved. This CDR3 comprises 12 residues. With 7 bases removed from V and 2 bases from J, the gap between germline ends came to 9 bases. CDR1 SNHLY and CDR2 FYNNEI come from the germline V gene. CDR3 in amino acids: CASTSSTYEQYF. In nucleotides, the CDR3 is TGTGCCAGCACCTCAAGCACCTACGAGCAGTACTTC.

The chain is built from TRBV4-3 and TRBJ1-4; D is ambiguous. Germline CDR1 reads LGHNA; CDR2 reads YSLEER. Trimming removed 3 bases from V and 4 bases from J, with 15 bases in between. The CDR3 loop spans 16 amino acids. CDR3 DNA: TGCGCCAGCAGCCAGGGATTTGACACCTATAATGAAAAACTGTTTTTT. It yields the protein CASSQGFDTYNEKLFF.

The chain couples TRBV27 to TRBJ1-5, with D hard to call. The V gene's germline CDR1 is MNHEY and CDR2 SMNVEV (reference sequence). The CDR3 has 15 amino acids. V lost 5 bases to trimming and J lost 0 bases, with 11 bases between them. CDR3 sequence: CASSEDGPSNQPQHF. The CDR3 bases are TGTGCCAGCAGTGAAGATGGTCCTAGCAATCAGCCCCAGCATTTT.

The chain couples TRBV7-8 to TRBJ2-2; D not certain. From germline, CDR1 is SGHVS and CDR2 FQNEAQ. Trimming shortened V by 0 bases and J by 7 bases, and 9 bases separated the two germline ends. There are 14 residues in the CDR3. The CDR3 nucleotides are TGTGCCAGCAGCTTAGCCCAGTGGTTCGGGGAGCTGTTTTTT. Translating it yields CASSLAQWFGELFF.

The chain has TRBV25-1 and TRBJ2-2, with D unresolved. With 3 bases removed from V and 4 bases from J, the gap between germline ends came to 9 bases. The CDR3 totals 14 residues. Germline CDR1 reads MGHDK; CDR2 reads SYGVNS. CDR3 nucleotide sequence: TGTGCCAGCAGTGAGGGTGGGCTCACCGGGGAGCTGTTTTTT. This encodes CASSEGGLTGELFF.

The rearrangement joins TRBV6-1 to TRBJ2-1; unclear D gene. CDR1 and CDR2 (germline): MNHNS, SASEGT. This CDR3 is 11 amino acids long. Trimming removed 4 bases from V and 7 bases from J, with 5 bases in between. The CDR3 DNA follows: TGTGCCAGCAGTGCATGGAATGAGCAGTTCTTC. Amino acid sequence: CASSAWNEQFF.

This chain connects TRBV2 to TRBJ2-1, with D hard to call. Trimming removed 5 bases at V and 8 bases at J, with 16 bases between. Germline assignment: CDR1 SNHLY and CDR2 FYNNEI. The length of the CDR3 is 14 residues. CDR3 nucleotides: TGTGCCAGCAGTTTAGGTGCGGTAAGTGATGAGCAGTTCTTC. Translating it yields CASSLGAVSDEQFF.

The V call is TRBV6-6, the J call TRBJ1-2, with 8 positions matching TRBD1. The CDR3 length is 15 residues. Germline V gene lookup returns CDR1 MNHNY and CDR2 SVGAGI (reference sequence). V lost 2 bases, J lost 8 bases, and 10 bases stayed unmatched. CDR3 loop: CASSYPGQGQIGYTF. The CDR3 coding sequence is TGTGCCAGCAGTTACCCCGGACAGGGCCAAATAGGCTACACCTTC.

This clone is a singleton in its sample. The V and J genes are TRBV6-5 and TRBJ1-5, with no clear D. The CDR3 sequence is 14 residues long. Germline V gives CDR1 MNHEY, CDR2 SVGAGI. V lost 0 bases and J 9 bases, leaving 12 bases between the germline ends. In DNA, the CDR3 is TGTGCCAGCAGTTACTCGAGTACGGGGTGGCCCCAGCATTTT. Encoded protein: CASSYSSTGWPQHF.

The gene calls are TRBV2 and TRBJ1-1; the D gene is possibly TRBD1 (6 bases). Germline loops: CDR1 SNHLY, CDR2 FYNNEI. V shed 11 bases and J shed 3 bases, with 10 bases lying between them. The CDR3 extends over 11 amino acids. In DNA, the CDR3 is TGTGCCGGAGGGGGTTACACTGAAGCTTTCTTT. It is translated as CAGGGYTEAFF.

The chain employs TRBV4-1 and TRBJ2-1; TRBD2 matches at 10 bases. J lost 4 bases, V lost 11 bases, and 8 bases had no gene match. The CDR3 contains 14 residues. The germline V gene has CDR1 MGHRA and CDR2 YSYEKL. CDR3 residues: CASGVLAGYNEQFF. The CDR3 DNA reads as TGCGCCTCGGGAGTACTAGCGGGGTACAATGAGCAGTTCTTC.

The CDR3 region is CASSLKETQYF. CDR3 nucleotide sequence: TGCGCCAGCAGCTTAAAAGAGACCCAGTACTTC. This chain uses TRBV5-1 with TRBJ2-5; no firm D call. Trimming pared 2 bases from V and 3 bases from J, leaving 2 bases between. The CDR3 covers 11 residues. Per germline, CDR1 SGHRS and CDR2 YFSETQ.

The chain has TRBV2 and TRBJ2-1; a weak D match, TRBD1 (6 bases). V was shortened by 5 bases and J by 3 bases, with 14 bases between the two germline ends. The CDR3 is made up of 15 amino acids. Germline V CDR1 and CDR2: SNHLY, FYNNEI. As DNA, the CDR3 is TGTGCCAGCAGTACCGACTTAGGGGGCTACAATGAGCAGTTCTTC. This gives the protein CASSTDLGGYNEQFF.

V and J are TRBV5-1 and TRBJ2-3; 9 bases line up with TRBD1. CDR1 and CDR2 (germline): SGHRS, YFSETQ. This CDR3 region has 14 residues. V shed 6 bases and J 4 bases; nucleotides not matched to a gene: 6. This CDR3 reads CASTEQGASDTQYF. The CDR3 DNA sequence: TGCGCCAGCACGGAACAGGGGGCCTCAGATACGCAGTATTTT.

V and J are TRBV27 and TRBJ2-1; D tentatively reads TRBD1 or TRBD2 (5 bases each). CDR1 MNHEY and CDR2 SMNVEV come from the germline V gene (reference sequence). Trimming removed 4 bases from V and 12 bases from J, with 22 bases in between. This CDR3 is built from 15 residues. The CDR3 sequence: CASSYSTPGPPVQFF. The CDR3 DNA reads TGTGCCAGCAGTTACTCGACCCCGGGACCACCTGTGCAGTTCTTC.